These 9 T cell receptor beta chains were all obtained from the same sample, sequenced in a study of CD8 T cells in Susac syndrome. With random hexamers, about 0.5 to 1 ug RNA was reverse transcribed. TCRdb re-called the immunoSEQ multiplex PCR reads with MiXCR, one entry per CDR3 protein. The sample has 200,000 to 250,000 distinct CDR3 sequences; over 90% are singletons. Sequencing was carried out using CD4+ T cells from PBMCs. The receptor set was obtained from a human donor with Susac syndrome.

The V call is TRBV2, the J call TRBJ1-1, with D possibly matching TRBD1 (5 bases). Germline CDR1 and CDR2: SNHLY and FYNNEI. The CDR3 consists of 13 residues. The V end was cut by 6 bases, the J end by 0 bases, with 8 bases between. The CDR3 loop is CASRETVNTEAFF. Written as DNA, the CDR3 is TGTGCCAGCAGGGAGACAGTGAACACTGAAGCTTTCTTT.

The rearrangement links TRBV3-1 to TRBJ1-2, with 10 bases lining up with TRBD1. This CDR3 has 17 residues. Germline V lookup: CDR1 LGHDT, CDR2 YNNKEL (reference sequence). J gave up 3 bases and V 6 bases, and 13 bases lay outside the gene matches. CDR3 nucleotides: TGTGCCAGCAGTCCGGGACAGGGGAGAGAGGGCGACTATGGCTACACCTTC. It is translated as CASSPGQGREGDYGYTF.

This clonotype was counted a single time. This chain connects TRBV6-1 to TRBJ2-5, with 8 bases that match TRBD2. Germline-derived CDR1 and CDR2 are MNHNS and SASEGT. CDR3 size: 12 residues. J lost 7 bases, V lost 8 bases, and 6 bases had no gene match. The CDR3 nucleotides are TGTGCCAGCTCACGGGGGGGCCCGACCCAGTACTTC. As protein: CASSRGGPTQYF.

This chain joins TRBV5-1 and TRBJ2-1; no firm D call. V lost 7 bases, J lost 5 bases, and 13 bases lay in between. The CDR3 is made up of 13 amino acids. CDR1 is SGHRS and CDR2 is YFSETQ in the germline V gene. The CDR3 DNA sequence: TGCGCCAGCGCCCGAGAAACAAACAATGAGCAGTTCTTC. Translation: CASARETNNEQFF.

The chain has TRBV4-2 and TRBJ1-1; D remains ambiguous. Trimming pared 0 bases from V and 4 bases from J, leaving 12 bases between. The CDR3 is 15 amino acids. The germline V gene has CDR1 LGHNA and CDR2 YNFKEQ. The CDR3: CASSQEFGLGTEAFF. CDR3 nucleotides: TGTGCCAGCAGCCAAGAGTTCGGGCTGGGCACTGAAGCTTTCTTT.

Only one count was recorded for this clonotype. This chain joins TRBV7-3 and TRBJ2-3, with 13 bases identical to TRBD2. This CDR3 contains 16 residues. Losses at the gene ends were 5 bases for V and 5 bases for J; bases not matched to a gene: 7. Germline V lookup: CDR1 SGHTA, CDR2 FQGTGA. The CDR3 here is CASSPRLAGGLDTQYF. CDR3 DNA sequence: TGTGCCAGCAGCCCCCGACTAGCGGGGGGTTTAGATACGCAGTATTTT.

V gene TRBV7-2 combines with J gene TRBJ1-3; D is ambiguous. This CDR3 contains 14 residues. The V end lost 5 bases, the J end lost 0 bases, and 8 bases lay between the germline ends. CDR1 is SGHTA and CDR2 is FQGNSA in the germline V gene. DNA of the CDR3: TGTGCCAGCAGCCCGAGATTCTCTGGAAACACCATATATTTT. This sequence encodes CASSPRFSGNTIYF.

J is TRBJ1-4 and V is TRBV12-3 or TRBV12-4; 7 nucleotides agree with TRBD1. The V gene end was trimmed by 1 base and the J gene end by 10 bases; junction bases not matched to a gene: 6. This CDR3 has 14 residues. DNA of the CDR3: TGTGCCAGCAGTTTAGGCAGGGGGGTAGGAAAACTGTTTTTT. Its translation is CASSLGRGVGKLFF.

The genes are TRBV6-6 and TRBJ2-7; 11 bases line up with TRBD1. Trimming cost V 5 bases and J 6 bases; bases outside gene matches: 12. The CDR3 is 16 amino acids. The V gene's germline CDR1 is MNHNY and CDR2 SVGAGI (reference sequence). CDR3 region: CASSRGQGATSFEQYF. The CDR3 DNA reads TGTGCCAGCAGTCGCGGACAGGGGGCTACCTCGTTCGAGCAGTACTTC.